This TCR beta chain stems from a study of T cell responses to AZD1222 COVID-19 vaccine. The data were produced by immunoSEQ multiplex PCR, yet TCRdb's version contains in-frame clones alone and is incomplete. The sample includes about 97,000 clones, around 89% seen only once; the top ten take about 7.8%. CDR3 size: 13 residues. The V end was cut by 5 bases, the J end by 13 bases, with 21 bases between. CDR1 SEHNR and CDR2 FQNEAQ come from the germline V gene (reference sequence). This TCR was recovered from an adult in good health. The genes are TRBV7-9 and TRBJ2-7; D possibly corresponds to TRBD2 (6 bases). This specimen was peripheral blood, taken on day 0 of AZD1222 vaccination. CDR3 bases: TGTGCCAGCAGCACGTCACTCAGGGACTCCCTATACTTC. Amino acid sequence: CASSTSLRDSLYF. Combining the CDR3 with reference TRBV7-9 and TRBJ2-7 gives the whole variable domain DTGVSQNPRHKITKRGQNVTFRCDPISEHNRLYWYRQTLGQGPEFLTYFQNEAQLEKSRLLSDRFSAERPKGSFSTLEIQRTEQGDSAMYLCASSTSLRDSLYFGPGTRLTVT.